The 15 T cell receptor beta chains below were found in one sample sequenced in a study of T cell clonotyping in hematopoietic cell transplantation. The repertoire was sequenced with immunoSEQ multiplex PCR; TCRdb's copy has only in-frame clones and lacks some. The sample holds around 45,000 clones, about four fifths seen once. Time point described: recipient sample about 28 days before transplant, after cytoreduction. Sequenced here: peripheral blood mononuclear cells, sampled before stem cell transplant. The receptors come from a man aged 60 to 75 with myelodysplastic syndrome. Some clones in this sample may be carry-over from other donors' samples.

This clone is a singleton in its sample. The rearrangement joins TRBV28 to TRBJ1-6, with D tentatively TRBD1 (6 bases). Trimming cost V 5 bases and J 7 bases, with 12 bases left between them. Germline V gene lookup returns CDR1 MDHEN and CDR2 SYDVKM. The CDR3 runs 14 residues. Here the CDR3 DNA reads TGTGCCAGCAGTCCCCCGGGGGGCAATTCACCCCTCCACTTT. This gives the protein CASSPPGGNSPLHF. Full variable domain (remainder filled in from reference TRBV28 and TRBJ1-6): DVKVTQSSRYLVKRTGEKVFLECVQDMDHENMFWYRQDPGLGLRLIYFSYDVKMKEKGDIPEGYSVSREKKERFSLILESASTNQTSMYLCASSPPGGNSPLHFGNGTRLTVT.

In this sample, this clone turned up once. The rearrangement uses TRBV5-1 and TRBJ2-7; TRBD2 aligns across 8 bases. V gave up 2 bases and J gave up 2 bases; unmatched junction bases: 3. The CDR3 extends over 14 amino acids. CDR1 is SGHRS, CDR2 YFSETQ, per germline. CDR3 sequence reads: CASSFSGAPYEQYF. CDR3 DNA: TGCGCCAGCAGCTTTAGCGGGGCCCCCTACGAGCAGTACTTC.

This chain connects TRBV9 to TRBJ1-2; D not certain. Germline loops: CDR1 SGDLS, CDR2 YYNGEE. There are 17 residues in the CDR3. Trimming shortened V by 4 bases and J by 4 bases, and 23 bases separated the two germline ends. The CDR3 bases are TGTGCCAGCAGCCCGACACGTAGTCCCGAAGGAAGCTATGGCTACACCTTC. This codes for CASSPTRSPEGSYGYTF.

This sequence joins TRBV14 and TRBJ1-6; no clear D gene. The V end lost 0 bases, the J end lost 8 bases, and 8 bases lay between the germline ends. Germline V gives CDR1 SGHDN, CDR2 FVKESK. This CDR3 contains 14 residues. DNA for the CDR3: TGTGCCAGCAGCCAAGAACGGATCCATTCACCCCTCCACTTT. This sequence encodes CASSQERIHSPLHF.

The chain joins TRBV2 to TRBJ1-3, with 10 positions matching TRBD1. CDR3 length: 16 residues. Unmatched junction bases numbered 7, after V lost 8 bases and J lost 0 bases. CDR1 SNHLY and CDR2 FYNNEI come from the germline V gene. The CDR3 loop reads CASYRDRGYSGNTIYF. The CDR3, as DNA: TGTGCCAGCTACCGGGACAGGGGCTACTCTGGAAACACCATATATTTT. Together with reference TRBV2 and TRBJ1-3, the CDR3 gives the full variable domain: EPEVTQTPSHQVTQMGQEVILRCVPISNHLYFYWYRQILGQKVEFLVSFYNNEISEKSEIFDDQFSVERPDGSNFTLKIRSTKLEDSAMYFCASYRDRGYSGNTIYFGEGSWLTVV.

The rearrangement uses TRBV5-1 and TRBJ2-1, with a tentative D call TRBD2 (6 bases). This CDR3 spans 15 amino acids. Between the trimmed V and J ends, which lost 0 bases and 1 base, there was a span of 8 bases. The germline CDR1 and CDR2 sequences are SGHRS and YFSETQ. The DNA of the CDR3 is TGCGCCAGCAGCTTGGGCGGGGTGTCCTACAATGAGCAGTTCTTC. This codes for CASSLGGVSYNEQFF.

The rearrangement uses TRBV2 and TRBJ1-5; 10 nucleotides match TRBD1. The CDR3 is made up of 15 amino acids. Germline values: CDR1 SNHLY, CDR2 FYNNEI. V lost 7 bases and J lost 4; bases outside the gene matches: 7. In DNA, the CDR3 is TGTGCCAGCACGAAGGACAGGGGGGGAAATCAGCCCCAGCATTTT. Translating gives CASTKDRGGNQPQHF.

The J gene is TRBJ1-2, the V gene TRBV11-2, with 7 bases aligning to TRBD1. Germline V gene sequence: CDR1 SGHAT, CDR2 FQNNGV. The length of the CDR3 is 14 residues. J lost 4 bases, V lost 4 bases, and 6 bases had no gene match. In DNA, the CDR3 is TGTGCCAGCAGCTCTACAGGGGATGGCTATGGCTACACCTTC. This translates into CASSSTGDGYGYTF. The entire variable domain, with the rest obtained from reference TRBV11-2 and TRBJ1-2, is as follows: EAGVAQSPRYKIIEKRQSVAFWCNPISGHATLYWYQQILGQGPKLLIQFQNNGVVDDSQLPKDRFSAERLKGVDSTLKIQPAKLEDSAVYLCASSSTGDGYGYTFGSGTRLTVV.

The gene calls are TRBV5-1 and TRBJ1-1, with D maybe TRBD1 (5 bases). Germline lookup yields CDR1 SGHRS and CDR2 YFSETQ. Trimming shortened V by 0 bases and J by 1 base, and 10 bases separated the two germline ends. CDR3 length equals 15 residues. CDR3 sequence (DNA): TGCGCCAGCAGCTTGGTGGGGACGGCGAACACTGAAGCTTTCTTT. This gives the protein CASSLVGTANTEAFF.

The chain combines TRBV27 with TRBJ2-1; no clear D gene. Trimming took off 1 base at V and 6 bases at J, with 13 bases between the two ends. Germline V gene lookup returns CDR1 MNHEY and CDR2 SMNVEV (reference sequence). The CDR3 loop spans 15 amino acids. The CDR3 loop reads CASSLLYPTGNEQFF. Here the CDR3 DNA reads TGTGCCAGCAGTTTATTATATCCAACGGGCAATGAGCAGTTCTTC.

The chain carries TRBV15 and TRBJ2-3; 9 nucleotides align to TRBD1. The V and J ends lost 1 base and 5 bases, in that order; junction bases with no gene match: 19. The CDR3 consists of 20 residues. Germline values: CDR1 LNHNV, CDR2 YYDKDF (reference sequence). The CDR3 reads CATSRAPGTYTGGPEDTQYF. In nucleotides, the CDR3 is TGTGCCACCAGCAGAGCTCCCGGAACATATACAGGGGGCCCTGAAGATACGCAGTATTTT.

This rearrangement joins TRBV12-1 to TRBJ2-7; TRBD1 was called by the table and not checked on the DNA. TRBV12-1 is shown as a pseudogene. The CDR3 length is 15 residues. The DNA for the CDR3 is TGTGCCAGCACCCCCCCCGGACAGGGACGCTACGAGCAGTACTTC. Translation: CASTPPGQGRYEQYF.

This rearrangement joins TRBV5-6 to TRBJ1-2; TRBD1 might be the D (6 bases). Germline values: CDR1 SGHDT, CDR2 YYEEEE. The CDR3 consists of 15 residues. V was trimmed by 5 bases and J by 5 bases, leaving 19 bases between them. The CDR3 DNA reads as TGTGCCAGCAGTCCAGATACAGGGAGCCCGTATGGCTACACCTTC. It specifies CASSPDTGSPYGYTF.

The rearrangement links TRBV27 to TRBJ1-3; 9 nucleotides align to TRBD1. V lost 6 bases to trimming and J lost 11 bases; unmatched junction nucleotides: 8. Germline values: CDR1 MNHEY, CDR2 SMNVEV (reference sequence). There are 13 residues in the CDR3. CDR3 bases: TGTGCCAGCAGCCTAACAGGGGGCGCCTCCATATATTTT. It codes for CASSLTGGASIYF.

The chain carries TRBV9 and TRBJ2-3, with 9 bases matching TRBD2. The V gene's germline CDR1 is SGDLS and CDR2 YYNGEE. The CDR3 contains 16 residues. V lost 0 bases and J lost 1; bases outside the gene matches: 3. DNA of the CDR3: TGTGCCAGCAGCGTAGATCGCGGGGGGGGCACAGATACGCAGTATTTT. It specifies CASSVDRGGGTDTQYF.